This entry features one TCR beta chain sequence. The antigen it binds to is not known. Base qualities were left out, and no much larger clone turns up one base away. The cohort was made up of 500 to 800 healthy bone marrow donors. All cohort members were sampled while nominally healthy, although unrecorded immune exposures were likely present. The donor was CMV seronegative and was included in the group of 352 seronegative cohort members. Each donor provided a peripheral blood sample, and peripheral blood mononuclear cells were used for TCR beta sequencing. Genomic DNA extraction from the blood cell samples was performed with the Qiagen DNeasy Blood Extraction Kit. The library was produced with the immunoSEQ multiplex PCR assay. The multiplex PCR relied on a mix of 60 forward primers for TCR Vbeta segments and 13 reverse primers for TCR Jbeta segments. The CDR3 region of rearranged TCR beta genes was amplified from genomic DNA by a multiplex PCR assay. On the Illumina HiSeq System, the amplified TCR beta libraries were sequenced as 87-base-pair reads. Concerning the study's data processing: A later analysis tallied about 77 million unique TCR beta chains across the 700 or so repertoires, and around 12 million of those chains were shared by two or more donors. Raw reads were error-corrected and collapsed into unique sequences by a nearest-neighbor algorithm in which closely related sequences were merged to remove PCR and sequencing errors. To assign V, D and J gene segments, CDR3 sequences were aligned to IMGT reference sequences. For a sequence to be retained, a match of at least six nucleotides to both a V gene segment and a J gene segment was required. Rearrangements were classified as productive when the CDR3 lacked stop codons and remained in frame with V and J, and all other rearrangements were classified as non-productive. Following IMGT convention, CDR3 was defined as the stretch from the second conserved V-encoded cysteine to the conserved J-encoded phenylalanine. The earlier analysis of approximately 500 of the donors excluded sequences that lacked an unambiguous match to a single V gene segment. An earlier analysis of 500 to 700 of the donors classified V segments as functional when productive rearrangements were above 56.7% and as segregating when the standard deviation between donors was above 5%. To diagnose cytomegalovirus status from the catalog of TCR beta chain sequences, a statistical classification framework was built. V and J gene assignment, in a later analysis, came from comparing TCR nucleotide sequences with IMGT/GENE-DB human TR gene sequences. Using the TCRdist pipeline, a later analysis assigned CDR3 sequences along with most-parsimonious VDJ recombination scenarios. In a later analysis, each TCR beta chain was defined by its CDR3 amino acid sequence together with its V-gene family, and reads without a unique V-gene family were excluded. To address suspected cross-contamination and a sequencing artifact, a later analysis removed under 600 highly shared, low-generation-probability nucleotide sequences. In a later analysis, a clonal expansion index for each public chain was calculated from normalized within-repertoire ranks of inferred template counts. A later analysis computed generation probabilities with a VDJ recombination model fitted to out-of-frame rearrangements, and checked the results against IGoR. In a later analysis, TCR-TCR, TCR-HLA and TCR-CMV co-occurrence was scored with hypergeometric tests, and a repertoire-size bias correction was applied to TCR pairs. In a later analysis, false discovery rates were estimated by permuting HLA or CMV assignments 20 times. A later analysis grouped co-occurring TCRs with DBSCAN, adding TCRdist sequence similarity when clustering within HLA-allele-positive subsets. For co-occurrence clustering, repertoires with fewer than 30,000 or more than 120,000 public chains were excluded, along with several repertoires with anomalous nucleotide sharing. In TCRdb, the immuneACCESS table is reduced to in-frame sequences with V and J assigned. These tables do not hold every clone; where another copy was compared, an unresolved V gene accounts for under half, and the others remain unexplained. The V and J calls and clone size come from that table; D and trimming were worked out from the DNA. The sample contains more than 95,000 clones, approximately 75% of them found a single time. More than 2.5% of the sample goes to the ten largest clones.

The sample originates from a study of cytomegalovirus exposure and HLA in healthy donors (dated by TCRdb to about 2017). Regarding the study in general: An earlier analysis of several hundred of the donors reported about 280 Gb of sequence data and about 120 million unique TCR beta sequences obtained from about 179 million T cells. Both class I and class II loci were covered by HLA typing, at four-digit resolution. Every repertoire in the discovery cohort had been generated on one and the same sequencing platform. Of the approximately 400 genotyped donors, 70% to 90% were placed in the genetic ancestry cluster associated with self-reported Caucasian donors. An early release that covered 500 to 800 HLA-typed donors contained approximately 300 gigabases of sequencing data and tens of millions of unique TCR sequences. Because of strong linkage in the cohort, four or five DR-DQ haplotypes were treated as single units for association and clustering. Typing coverage differed by locus: A, B, C, DRB1 and DQB1 were typed in roughly 620-630 donors, DQA1 in roughly 500, DPA1 in some 600, and DPB1 in approximately 450. Using immunosequencing, the study profiled T cell repertoires from 550 to 750 subjects and related those repertoires to cytomegalovirus serostatus. A later genetic analysis took genome-wide SNP genotypes for about three fifths of the 666 donors and used that subset as a discovery cohort. Donor age, sex, ethnicity and CMV serostatus were compiled together with the repertoire data. A later analysis re-examined previously published TCR beta repertoires from 600 to 700 donors and added high-resolution HLA genotyping to investigate patterns of TCR occurrence. Besides the first cohort of 666 subjects, a separate validation cohort made up of roughly 130 different subjects was used. The study aimed to test whether cataloging public T cell receptors could reveal signatures of past pathogen exposure. Across some 400 genotyped donors of the cohort, an average of about 240,000 unique TCR beta nucleotide sequences per donor were sequenced, and 15% to 20% of those sequences were non-productive. In an earlier analysis of roughly 580 of the donors, high-throughput TCR beta sequencing was used to judge whether each TCR beta V gene segment behaved as functional or pseudogenic. In the later analysis, no new phenotypic data were used to find candidate immune exposures; instead, reliance was placed on TCR beta sequences and their occurrence across donors. The study combined high-throughput TCR immunosequencing, statistical association of individual TCRs with disease status, and machine learning to predict cytomegalovirus infection status. General study outcomes and caveats: Because some donors lacked HLA typing at each locus, the association tests relied only on the typed subset. According to a later analysis, TCR association rates differed among HLA loci, with DRB1 alleles showing the most associated TCRs and HLA-C alleles showing the fewest. This cohort had only TCR beta chains sequenced, and the lack of alpha or paired-chain data limited which features could be detected. The presence/absence analyses assumed that sequencing depth was roughly uniform across donors, and that assumption may not be true. In a later analysis, some 17,000 TCR beta sequences were associated with specific HLA alleles at a false discovery rate of 0.05. Across donors, most TCR sequences were observed very rarely, whereas some public TCRs were present in many individuals. Most CMV-associated TCR beta chains appeared to be HLA-restricted in a later analysis, and the HLA associations seemed to be driven largely by CMV exposure. An association between a missense DCLRE1C variant and V-gene and J-gene trimming of TCR beta chains was found in a later genetic analysis and replicated in an independent cohort. In an earlier analysis of 587 of the donors, most TCR beta V segments appeared in productive rearrangements about 87% or about 30% of the time, broadly matching IMGT annotations. When HLA alleles, especially DR and DQ, strongly co-occurred, TCR associations were difficult to assign to individual alleles. Some IMGT-functional V segments, including TRBV6-2 and TRBV6-3, could not be distinguished by the 87-base-pair reads and were therefore excluded. The authors suggested that the approach could potentially be extended to other disease states and immunological phenotypes. A total of 150 to 200 TCR beta chains were listed by the study as associated with cytomegalovirus. A further reported finding was that TCR beta sequences accurately predicted the HLA-A and HLA-B alleles for most subjects in the first cohort. In vitro tests confirmed that three of the cytomegalovirus-associated TCR beta chains recognize cytomegalovirus antigens. Linkage disequilibrium might explain the correlated functional status among segregating V segments, but an unknown experimental factor could not be ruled out. Immune exposure information for the cohort was limited to CMV serostatus. The earlier analysis of some 540 of the donors excluded over 15 rarely observed V segments, including chromosome 9 orphons, because counts were too low. In a later analysis, HLA-associated TCR beta chains were found to be more clonally expanded and to have lower generation probabilities than equally common non-associated chains. In both the original and validation cohorts, the classifier was reported to diagnose cytomegalovirus status with high specificity and sensitivity. A later genetic analysis reported fewer N-insertions in productive TCRs among donors in an Asian-associated ancestry cluster than the roughly 640-donor mean. According to a later analysis, parvovirus B19, influenza, CMV and Epstein-Barr virus appeared linked to several top co-occurrence clusters. A cluster of highly shared sequence variants was judged likely to represent a technical artifact of the sequencing pipeline.

The CDR3 goes from the cysteine to the phenylalanine over 12 residues. Only the CDR3 region is kept as DNA, spanning 36 bases read in frame from base 1. The junction carries 9 bases between V and J, which are trimmed by 6 bases and 1 base respectively. For CDR1 and CDR2, the germline V gene lists SQVTM and ANQGSEA. The chain is assembled from TRBV29-1 and TRBJ1-1; no D gene call is confident. The sequenced sample consisted of PBMCs. The receptor comes from a woman aged 50 to 60 in good health and CMV-seronegative. The DNA is TGCAGCGTAAATACAGAGAACACTGAAGCTTTCTTT. It translates to CSVNTENTEAFF.